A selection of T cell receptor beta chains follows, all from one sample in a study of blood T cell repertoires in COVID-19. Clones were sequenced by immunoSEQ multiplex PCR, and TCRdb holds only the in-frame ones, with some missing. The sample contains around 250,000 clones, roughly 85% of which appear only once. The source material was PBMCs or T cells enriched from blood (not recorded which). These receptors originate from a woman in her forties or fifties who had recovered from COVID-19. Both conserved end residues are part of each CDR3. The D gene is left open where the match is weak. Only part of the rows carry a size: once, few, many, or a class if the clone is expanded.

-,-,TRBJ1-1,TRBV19,TGTGCCAGTAGTATGCGAGGGTCCCGCACTGAAGCTTTCTTT,CASSMRGSRTEAFF
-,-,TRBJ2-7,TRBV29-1,TGCAGCGGGGGAGCGGGTGCCTACGAGCAGTACTTC,CSGGAGAYEQYF
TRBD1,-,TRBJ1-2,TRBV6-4,TGTGCCAGCACCTCGGACAGGGACAGTGATGGCTACACCTTC,CASTSDRDSDGYTF
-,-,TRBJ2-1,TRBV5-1,TGCGCCAGCAGTCCCCCGGGATCCTACAATGAGCAGTTCTTC,CASSPPGSYNEQFF
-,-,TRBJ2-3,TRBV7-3,TGTGCCAGCGCGGGTAGCAACACAGATACGCAGTATTTT,CASAGSNTDTQYF
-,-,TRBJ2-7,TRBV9,TGTGCCAGCAGCGGCTCACACAGGGACGGTTCCTACGAGCAGTACTTC,CASSGSHRDGSYEQYF
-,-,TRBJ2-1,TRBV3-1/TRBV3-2,TGTGCCAGCAGCCAAGACGGGCTAGGGGCCTACAATGAGCAGTTCTTC,CASSQDGLGAYNEQFF
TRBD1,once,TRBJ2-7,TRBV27,TGTGCCAGCAGTTTGACAGGGGGCTCAACCTACGAGCAGTACTTC,CASSLTGGSTYEQYF
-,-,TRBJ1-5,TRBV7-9,TGTGCCAGCAGCTTAGGGGGAGGCCCCAATCAGCCCCAGCATTTT,CASSLGGGPNQPQHF
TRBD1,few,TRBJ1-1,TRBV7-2,TGTGCCAGCAGCGAGACAGGGGGCACTGAAGCTTTCTTT,CASSETGGTEAFF
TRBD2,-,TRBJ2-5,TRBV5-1,TGCGCCAGCAGGAGGGGCGGGAGGGACCAAGAGACCCAGTACTTC,CASRRGGRDQETQYF
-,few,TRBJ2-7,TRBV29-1,TGCAGCGTTGAAGGGGACTCTACCTACGAGCAGTACTTC,CSVEGDSTYEQYF
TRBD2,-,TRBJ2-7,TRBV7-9,TGTGCCAGCAGCTCGCTAGCGGGAGCCGCGTACGAGCAGTACTTC,CASSSLAGAAYEQYF
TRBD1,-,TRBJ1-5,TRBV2,TGTGCCAGCAGCAGTCAAGGGACAGGGCAGGGTCAGCCCCAGCATTTT,CASSSQGTGQGQPQHF
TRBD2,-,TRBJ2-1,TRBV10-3,TGTGCCATCAGTGAGACGCAGCGGGATTACAATGAGCAGTTCTTC,CAISETQRDYNEQFF
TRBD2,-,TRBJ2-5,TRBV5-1,TGCGCCAGCAGCTTGACGACTAGCGGGATCCAAGAGACCCAGTACTTC,CASSLTTSGIQETQYF
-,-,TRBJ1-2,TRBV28,TGTGCCAGCAGTTTTCCGGGGGGAAGATTAAAGGGCTACACCTTC,CASSFPGGRLKGYTF
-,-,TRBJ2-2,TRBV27,TGTGCCAGCAGTACCCCAGGGGCCGGGGAGCTGTTTTTT,CASSTPGAGELFF
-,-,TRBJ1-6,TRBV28,TGTGCCAGCAGCAATTTTCGGGTCCTCCACTTT,CASSNFRVLHF
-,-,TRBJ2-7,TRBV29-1,TGCAGCGTTGAAGAGGTCGACAGGCGCTGGGAGCAGTACTTC,CSVEEVDRRWEQYF
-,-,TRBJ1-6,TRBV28,TGTGCCAGCAGTTTAGGGAGCTCCTATAATTCACCCCTCCACTTT,CASSLGSSYNSPLHF
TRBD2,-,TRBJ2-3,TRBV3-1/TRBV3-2,TGTGCCAGCAGCCGAGCGGGGGACGGTGATACGCAGTATTTT,CASSRAGDGDTQYF
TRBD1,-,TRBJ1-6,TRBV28,TGTGCCAGCAGATTATCACAGGGGATTTCACCCCTCCACTTT,CASRLSQGISPLHF
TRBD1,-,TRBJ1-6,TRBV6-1,TGTGCCAGCAGTGAAGCGACAGGGGATTCACCCCTCCACTTT,CASSEATGDSPLHF
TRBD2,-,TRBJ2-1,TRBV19,TGTGCCAGTAGTATAGGAGCGGGAGGGGGCTACAATGAGCAGTTCTTC,CASSIGAGGGYNEQFF
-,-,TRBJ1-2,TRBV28,TGTGCCAGCAGCCCAAGCTTCTATGGCTACACCTTC,CASSPSFYGYTF